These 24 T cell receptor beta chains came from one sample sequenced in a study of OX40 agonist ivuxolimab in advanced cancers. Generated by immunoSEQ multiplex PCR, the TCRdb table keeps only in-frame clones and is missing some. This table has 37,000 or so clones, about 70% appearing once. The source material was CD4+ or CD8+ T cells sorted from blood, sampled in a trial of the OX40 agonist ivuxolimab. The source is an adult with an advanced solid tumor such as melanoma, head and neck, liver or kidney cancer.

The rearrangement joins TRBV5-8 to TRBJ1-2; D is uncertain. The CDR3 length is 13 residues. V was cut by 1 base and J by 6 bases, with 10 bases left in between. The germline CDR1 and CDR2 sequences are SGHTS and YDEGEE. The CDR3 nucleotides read TGTGCCAGCAGCTTGAAAGGGCGGGATGGCTACACCTTC. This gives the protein CASSLKGRDGYTF.

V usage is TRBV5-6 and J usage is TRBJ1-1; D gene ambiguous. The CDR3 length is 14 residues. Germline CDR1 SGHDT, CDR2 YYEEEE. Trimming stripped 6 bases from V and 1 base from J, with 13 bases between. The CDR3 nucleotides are TGTGCCAGCACCAAAGTTGACGGGAACACTGAAGCTTTCTTT. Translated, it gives CASTKVDGNTEAFF.

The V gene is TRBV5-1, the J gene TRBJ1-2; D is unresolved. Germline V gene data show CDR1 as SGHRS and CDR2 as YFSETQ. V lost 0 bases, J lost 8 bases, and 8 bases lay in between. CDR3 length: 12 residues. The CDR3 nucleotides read TGCGCCAGCAGCTTGGGAGGGAGCGGCTACACCTTC. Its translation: CASSLGGSGYTF.

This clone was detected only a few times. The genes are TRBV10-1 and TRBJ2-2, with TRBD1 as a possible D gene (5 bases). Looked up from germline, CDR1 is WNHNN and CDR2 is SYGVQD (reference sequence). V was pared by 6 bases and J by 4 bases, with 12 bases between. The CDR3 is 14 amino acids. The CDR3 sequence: CASRADSSTGELFF. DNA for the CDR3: TGCGCCAGCAGAGCCGACAGTAGCACCGGGGAGCTGTTTTTT.

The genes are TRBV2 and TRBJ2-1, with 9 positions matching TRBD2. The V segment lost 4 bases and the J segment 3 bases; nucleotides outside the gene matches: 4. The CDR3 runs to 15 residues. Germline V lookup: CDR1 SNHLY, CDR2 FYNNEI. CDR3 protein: CASSGSTSGYNEQFF. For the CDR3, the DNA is TGTGCCAGCAGTGGTTCGACTAGCGGCTACAATGAGCAGTTCTTC.

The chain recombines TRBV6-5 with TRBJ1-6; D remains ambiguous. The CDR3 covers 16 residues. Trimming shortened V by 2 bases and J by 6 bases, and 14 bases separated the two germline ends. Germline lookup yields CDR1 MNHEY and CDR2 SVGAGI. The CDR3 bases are TGTGCCAGCAGTTACCTTAGCGGCGGGTCTAATTCACCCCTCCACTTT. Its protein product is CASSYLSGGSNSPLHF.

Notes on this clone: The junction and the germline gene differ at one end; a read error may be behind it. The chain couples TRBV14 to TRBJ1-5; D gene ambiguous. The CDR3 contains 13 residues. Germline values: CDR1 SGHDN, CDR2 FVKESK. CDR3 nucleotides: TGTGCCAGCGGCCAAGGAGGTAACCAGCCCCAGCATTTT. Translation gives CASGQGGNQPQHF.

CDR3 in amino acids: CASQEDHRGLVYEQYV. Here the CDR3 DNA reads TGCGCCAGCCAAGAGGATCACAGGGGGCTCGTCTACGAGCAGTACGTC. V usage is TRBV10-2 and J usage is TRBJ2-7; 9 bases map to TRBD1. V dropped 8 bases and J dropped 3; count of bases not matched to a gene: 14. The CDR3 loop spans 16 amino acids. The germline gives CDR1 WSHSY, CDR2 SAAADI.

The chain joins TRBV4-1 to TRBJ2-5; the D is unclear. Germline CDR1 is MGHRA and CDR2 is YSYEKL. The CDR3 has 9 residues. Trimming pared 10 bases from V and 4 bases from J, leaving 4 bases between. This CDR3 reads CANGETQYF. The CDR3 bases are TGCGCCAACGGAGAGACCCAGTACTTC.

DNA for the CDR3: TGTGCCAGCAGCTCCCTGTCCTCTGGGGCCAACGTCCTGACTTTC. This encodes CASSSLSSGANVLTF. The V call is TRBV2, the J call TRBJ2-6; D is ambiguous. The CDR3 contains 15 residues. Germline CDR1 reads SNHLY; CDR2 reads FYNNEI. Deletions cut 6 bases from V and 0 bases from J, with 9 bases between.

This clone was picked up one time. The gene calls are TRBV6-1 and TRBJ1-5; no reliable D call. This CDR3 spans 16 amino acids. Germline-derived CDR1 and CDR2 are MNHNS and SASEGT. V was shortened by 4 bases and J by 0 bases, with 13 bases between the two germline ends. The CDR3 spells CASSAQLKNSNQPQHF. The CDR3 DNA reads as TGTGCCAGCAGTGCCCAACTTAAAAATAGCAATCAGCCCCAGCATTTT.

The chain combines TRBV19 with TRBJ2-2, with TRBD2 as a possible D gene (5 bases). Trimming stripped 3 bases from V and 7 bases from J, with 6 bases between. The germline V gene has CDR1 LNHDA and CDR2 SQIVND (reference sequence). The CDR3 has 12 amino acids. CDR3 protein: CASSMRDGELFF. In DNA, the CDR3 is TGTGCCAGTAGTATGAGGGACGGGGAGCTGTTTTTT.

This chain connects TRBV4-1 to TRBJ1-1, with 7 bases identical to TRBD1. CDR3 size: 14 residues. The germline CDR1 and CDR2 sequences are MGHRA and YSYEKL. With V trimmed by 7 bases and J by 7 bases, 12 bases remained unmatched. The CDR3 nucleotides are TGCGCCAGCAAAACCCAGGACAGGAGCAGTGAAGCTTTCTTT. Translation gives CASKTQDRSSEAFF.

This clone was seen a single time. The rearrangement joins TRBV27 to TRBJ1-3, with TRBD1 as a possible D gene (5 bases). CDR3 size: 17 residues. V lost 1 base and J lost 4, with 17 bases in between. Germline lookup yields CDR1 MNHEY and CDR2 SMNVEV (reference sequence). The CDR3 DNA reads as TGTGCCAGCAGTTTATATGCGGGGGGGGTTTTCGGAAACACCATATATTTT. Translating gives CASSLYAGGVFGNTIYF.

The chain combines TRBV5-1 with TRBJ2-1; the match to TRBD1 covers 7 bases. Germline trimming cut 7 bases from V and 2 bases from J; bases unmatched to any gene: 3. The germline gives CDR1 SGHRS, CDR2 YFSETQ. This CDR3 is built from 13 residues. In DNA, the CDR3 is TGCGCCAGCGCGAGGGGGCCCTACAATGAGCAGTTCTTC. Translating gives CASARGPYNEQFF.

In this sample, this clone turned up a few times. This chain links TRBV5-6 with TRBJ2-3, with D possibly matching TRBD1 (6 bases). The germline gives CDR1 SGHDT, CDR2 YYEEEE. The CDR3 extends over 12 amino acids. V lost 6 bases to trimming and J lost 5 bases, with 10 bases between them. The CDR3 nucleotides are TGTGCCAGCAACTCAGGGGTAGATACGCAGTATTTT. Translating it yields CASNSGVDTQYF.

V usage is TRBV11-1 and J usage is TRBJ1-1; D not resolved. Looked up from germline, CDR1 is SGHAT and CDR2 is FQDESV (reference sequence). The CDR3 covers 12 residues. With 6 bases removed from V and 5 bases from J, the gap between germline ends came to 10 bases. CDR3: CASRGWNTEAFF. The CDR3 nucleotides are TGTGCCAGCAGGGGATGGAATACTGAAGCTTTCTTT.

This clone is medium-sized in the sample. The CDR3 region is CAISEPGTVNSPLHF. The CDR3 DNA is TGTGCCATCAGTGAGCCTGGGACAGTCAATTCACCCCTCCACTTT. J is TRBJ1-6 and V is TRBV10-3; 7 bases fit TRBD1. This CDR3 has 15 amino acids. From germline, CDR1 is ENHRY and CDR2 SYGVKD. Trimming removed 2 bases from V and 7 bases from J; junction bases left unmatched: 5.

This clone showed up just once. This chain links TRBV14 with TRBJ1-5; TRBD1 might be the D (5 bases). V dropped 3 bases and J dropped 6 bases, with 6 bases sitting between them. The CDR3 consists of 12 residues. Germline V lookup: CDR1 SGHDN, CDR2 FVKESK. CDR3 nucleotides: TGTGCCAGCAGCCAGGGGACTCAGCCCCAGCATTTT. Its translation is CASSQGTQPQHF. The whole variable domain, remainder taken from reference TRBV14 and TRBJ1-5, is EAGVTQFPSHSVIEKGQTVTLRCDPISGHDNLYWYRRVMGKEIKFLLHFVKESKQDESGMPNNRFLAERTGGTYSTLKVQPAELEDSGVYFCASSQGTQPQHFGDGTRLSIL.

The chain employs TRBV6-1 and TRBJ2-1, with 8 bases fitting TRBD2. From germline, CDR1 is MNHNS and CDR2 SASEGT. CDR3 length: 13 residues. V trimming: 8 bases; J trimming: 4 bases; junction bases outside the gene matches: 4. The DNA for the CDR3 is TGTGCCAGCGTAGCGGGGAAGTACAATGAGCAGTTCTTC. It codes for CASVAGKYNEQFF.

The CDR3 protein is CASRQSAGANVLTF. The CDR3 bases are TGCGCCAGCAGACAAAGCGCAGGGGCCAACGTCCTGACTTTC. The chain carries TRBV5-1 and TRBJ2-6; D not resolved. With 5 bases removed from V and 4 bases from J, the gap between germline ends came to 10 bases. The germline V gene has CDR1 SGHRS and CDR2 YFSETQ. The CDR3 extends over 14 amino acids.

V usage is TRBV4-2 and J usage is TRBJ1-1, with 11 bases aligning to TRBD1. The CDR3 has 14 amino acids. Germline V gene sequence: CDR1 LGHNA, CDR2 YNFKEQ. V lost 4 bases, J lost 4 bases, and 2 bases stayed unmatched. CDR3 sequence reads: CASSRGQGGTEAFF. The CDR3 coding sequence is TGTGCCAGCAGCCGGGGACAGGGGGGCACTGAAGCTTTCTTT.

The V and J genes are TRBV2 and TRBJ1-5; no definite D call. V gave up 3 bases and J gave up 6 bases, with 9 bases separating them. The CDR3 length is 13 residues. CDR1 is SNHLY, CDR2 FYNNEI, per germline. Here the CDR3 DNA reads TGTGCCAGCAGTGATTGGGAGGGTCAGCCCCAGCATTTT. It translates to CASSDWEGQPQHF.

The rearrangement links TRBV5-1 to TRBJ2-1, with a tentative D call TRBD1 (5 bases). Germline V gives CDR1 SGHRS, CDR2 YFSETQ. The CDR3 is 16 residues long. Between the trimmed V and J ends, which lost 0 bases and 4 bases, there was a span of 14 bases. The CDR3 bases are TGCGCCAGCAGCTTGGAAGGACAAAGGGTTTACAATGAGCAGTTCTTC. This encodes CASSLEGQRVYNEQFF.